These 21 T cell receptor beta chains originate from one sample sequenced in a study of memory CD4+ T cells and cytomegalovirus serostatus. Clones were read by immunoSEQ multiplex PCR, and TCRdb kept only the in-frame ones, dropping some. This repertoire shows about 41,000 clones, about four fifths found once; its top ten account for approximately 0.8%. The sort gate was single viable CD3+CD4+CD8-CD45RO+ cells for memory CD4+ T cells. The sequencing sample was made of memory CD4+ T cells from blood. Every receptor here comes from an adult in good health and CMV-seronegative.

V is TRBV12-5 and J is TRBJ1-1, with D possibly TRBD1 on 5 matching bases. Trimming cost V 0 bases and J 5 bases, with 16 bases left between them. This CDR3 has 16 amino acids. Germline CDR1 and CDR2: LGHNT and FRNRAP. Here the CDR3 reads CASGLVHQGSLTEAFF. The CDR3 nucleotides read TGTGCTAGTGGTTTGGTACATCAGGGAAGTCTGACTGAAGCTTTCTTT.

This sequence joins TRBV7-9 and TRBJ1-2; tentatively, D is TRBD1 (6 bases). The CDR3 length is 13 residues. CDR1 is SEHNR, CDR2 FQNEAQ, per germline (reference sequence). V lost 3 bases and J 7 bases, leaving 12 bases between the germline ends. The CDR3 reads CASSFQGIGGYTF. CDR3 sequence (DNA): TGTGCCAGCAGCTTTCAGGGGATTGGTGGCTACACCTTC.

This clone was detected a few times. The gene calls are TRBV2 and TRBJ1-6, with 9 bases lining up with TRBD1. This CDR3 has 15 residues. V trimming: 8 bases; J trimming: 10 bases; junction bases outside the gene matches: 12. Germline CDR1 is SNHLY and CDR2 is FYNNEI. CDR3 sequence: CASSNRGQVGSPLHF. The CDR3 bases are TGTGCCAGCTCAAACAGGGGGCAAGTTGGATCACCCCTCCACTTT.

V usage is TRBV5-1 and J usage is TRBJ1-6, with D perhaps matching TRBD1 (5 bases). The germline gives CDR1 SGHRS, CDR2 YFSETQ. The CDR3 loop spans 16 amino acids. V was clipped by 1 base and J by 6 bases, with 14 bases between them. CDR3 residues: CASSLNGALFNSPLHF. The CDR3 nucleotides are TGCGCCAGCAGCTTGAACGGGGCTTTATTTAATTCACCCCTCCACTTT.

The chain has TRBV27 and TRBJ2-1, with 12 bases fitting TRBD1. CDR3 length equals 17 residues. The ends lost 7 bases at V and 8 bases at J; junction bases unmatched: 15. Germline V gene data show CDR1 as MNHEY and CDR2 as SMNVEV (reference sequence). CDR3 region: CASNIRHRDRGLDEQFF. DNA for the CDR3: TGTGCCAGCAACATTCGTCACCGGGACAGGGGGCTAGATGAGCAGTTCTTC.

The chain joins TRBV4-2 to TRBJ2-5; a weak D match, TRBD2 (6 bases). CDR3 size: 13 residues. V lost 4 bases to trimming and J lost 3 bases, with 9 bases between them. Germline V gene data show CDR1 as LGHNA and CDR2 as YNFKEQ. The CDR3 protein is CASSPTREETQYF. In DNA, the CDR3 is TGTGCCAGCAGCCCGACTAGGGAAGAGACCCAGTACTTC.

The rearrangement uses TRBV2 and TRBJ1-3; 7 positions match TRBD1. CDR1 is SNHLY and CDR2 is FYNNEI in the germline V gene. The CDR3 has 15 residues. Trimming at V came to 5 bases and at J to 0 bases, leaving 4 bases not matched to a gene. This CDR3 reads CASSKDRSSGNTIYF. The CDR3 nucleotides are TGTGCCAGCAGTAAGGACAGGTCCTCTGGAAACACCATATATTTT.

The V and J genes are TRBV2 and TRBJ2-2; D tentatively reads TRBD1 or TRBD2 (5 bases each). The CDR3 has 12 residues. Germline CDR1 is SNHLY and CDR2 is FYNNEI. Trimming took off 6 bases at V and 6 bases at J, with 8 bases between the two ends. Here the CDR3 reads CASRPGPGELFF. For the CDR3, the DNA is TGTGCCAGCAGACCGGGACCCGGGGAGCTGTTTTTT.

Concerning this clone itself: The sample holds other DNA sequences that translate to the same CDR3. This chain joins TRBV30 and TRBJ2-3; a weak D match, TRBD2 (5 bases). V lost 0 bases to trimming and J lost 5 bases, with 9 bases between them. The CDR3 runs to 13 residues. Germline V gives CDR1 GTSNPN, CDR2 SVGIG (reference sequence). CDR3 residues: CAWSVREGDTQYF. As DNA, the CDR3 is TGTGCCTGGAGTGTACGTGAGGGAGATACGCAGTATTTT.

V gene TRBV6-5 combines with J gene TRBJ2-3; unclear D gene. CDR3 size: 16 residues. V lost 2 bases, J lost 7 bases, and 19 bases lay in between. Germline assignment: CDR1 MNHEY and CDR2 SVGAGI. The CDR3 DNA sequence: TGTGCCAGCAGTTACCCGGGCGCCCCCCCTTTTTATACGCAGTATTTT. It encodes CASSYPGAPPFYTQYF.

This rearrangement joins TRBV18 to TRBJ1-3; D uncertain. V lost 0 bases, J lost 0 bases, and 9 bases lay in between. Germline V lookup: CDR1 KGHSH, CDR2 LQKENI. This CDR3 contains 16 residues. The CDR3 region is CASSPPGSGSGNTIYF. CDR3 nucleotide sequence: TGTGCCAGCTCACCACCGGGGTCAGGCTCTGGAAACACCATATATTTT. The complete variable domain, with remaining parts taken from reference TRBV18 and TRBJ1-3, reads NAGVMQNPRHLVRRRGQEARLRCSPMKGHSHVYWYRQLPEEGLKFMVYLQKENIIDESGMPKERFSAEFPKEGPSILRIQQVVRGDSAAYFCASSPPGSGSGNTIYFGEGSWLTVV.

This chain links TRBV6-6 with TRBJ1-5; tentatively, D is TRBD1 (5 bases). CDR3 length equals 12 residues. CDR1 is MNHNY and CDR2 is SVGAGI in the germline V gene (reference sequence). Trimming removed 8 bases at V and 2 bases at J, with 7 bases between. CDR3 in DNA: TGTGCCAGCCGGGACGGCAATCAGCCCCAGCATTTT. Its protein is CASRDGNQPQHF.

The table lists this clone with a few counts. The chain is built from TRBV4-3 and TRBJ2-1; 9 positions match TRBD2. Germline V CDR1 and CDR2: LGHNA, YSLEER. Losses at the gene ends were 4 bases for V and 5 bases for J; bases not matched to a gene: 6. The CDR3 totals 15 residues. The CDR3 reads CASSPQAGGNNEQFF. Written as DNA, the CDR3 is TGCGCCAGCAGCCCCCAAGCGGGGGGAAACAATGAGCAGTTCTTC.

This chain connects TRBV6-6 to TRBJ2-7, with D possibly matching TRBD2 (5 bases). The germline V gene has CDR1 MNHNY and CDR2 SVGAGI (reference sequence). V was pared by 2 bases and J by 1 base, with 15 bases between. This CDR3 is built from 16 residues. The CDR3 DNA reads TGTGCCAGCAGTTACGGAGCTGGTGGGGAGTCCTACGAGCAGTACTTC. This encodes CASSYGAGGESYEQYF.

This chain uses TRBV6-5 with TRBJ1-2, with a possible D match to TRBD1 (6 bases). Germline V CDR1 and CDR2: MNHEY, SVGAGI. The CDR3 consists of 15 residues. Trimming left V 2 bases short and J 4 bases short, with 14 bases between. The CDR3 loop is CASSYSSGQTYGYTF. In DNA form, the CDR3 reads TGTGCCAGCAGTTACAGCTCGGGACAAACCTATGGCTACACCTTC.

This clone was recorded only once. The chain couples TRBV29-1 to TRBJ1-1, with TRBD1 as a possible D gene (6 bases). The CDR3 sequence is 14 residues long. Trimming pared 6 bases from V and 6 bases from J, leaving 20 bases between. The germline CDR1 and CDR2 sequences are SQVTM and ANQGSEA. The CDR3 nucleotides are TGCAGCGTCCTAAAGGGGGGGGTTCGGCCTGAAGCTTTCTTT. The encoded protein is CSVLKGGVRPEAFF.

The chain is built from TRBV18 and TRBJ1-6; 8 nucleotides agree with TRBD1. The CDR3 runs 15 residues. With 3 bases clipped from V and 4 bases from J, the junction kept 2 bases outside the gene matches. Germline lookup yields CDR1 KGHSH and CDR2 LQKENI. The CDR3 is CASSPGDRYNSPLHF. In nucleotides, the CDR3 is TGTGCCAGCTCACCGGGGGACAGGTATAATTCACCCCTCCACTTT. Drawing the rest from reference TRBV18 and TRBJ1-6, the complete variable domain is NAGVMQNPRHLVRRRGQEARLRCSPMKGHSHVYWYRQLPEEGLKFMVYLQKENIIDESGMPKERFSAEFPKEGPSILRIQQVVRGDSAAYFCASSPGDRYNSPLHFGNGTRLTVT.

The V call is TRBV2, the J call TRBJ1-4; D not certain. V shed 5 bases and J shed 7 bases, with 17 bases lying between them. The CDR3 is 15 residues long. Per germline, CDR1 SNHLY and CDR2 FYNNEI. The CDR3 sequence is CASSIEGIPVEKLFF. The CDR3 coding sequence is TGTGCCAGCAGTATCGAGGGTATTCCCGTTGAAAAACTGTTTTTT.

The rearrangement uses TRBV2 and TRBJ1-1, with D perhaps TRBD1 (6 bases). Per the germline V gene, CDR1 is SNHLY and CDR2 is FYNNEI. V shed 6 bases and J shed 0 bases, with 17 bases lying between them. CDR3 length equals 16 residues. CDR3 amino acids: CASSYRTVTLNTEAFF. In DNA form, the CDR3 reads TGTGCCAGCAGCTACCGGACAGTAACCTTGAACACTGAAGCTTTCTTT.

V usage is TRBV27 and J usage is TRBJ1-6; D gene ambiguous. V lost 6 bases and J 8 bases, leaving 17 bases between the germline ends. CDR3 length equals 15 residues. Germline-derived CDR1 and CDR2 are MNHEY and SMNVEV (reference sequence). CDR3 coding DNA: TGTGCCAGCAGGCCTTCTCGAGCCCATGATTCACCCCTCCACTTT. Translating gives CASRPSRAHDSPLHF.

The chain joins TRBV6-1 to TRBJ1-4, with 7 bases aligning to TRBD1. Germline CDR1 is MNHNS and CDR2 is SASEGT. The CDR3 loop spans 15 amino acids. J was trimmed by 5 bases and V by 8 bases; bases with no gene match: 11. CDR3 loop: CASAGEGGSNEKLFF. The CDR3 DNA sequence: TGTGCCAGCGCTGGAGAAGGGGGCAGCAATGAAAAACTGTTTTTT.